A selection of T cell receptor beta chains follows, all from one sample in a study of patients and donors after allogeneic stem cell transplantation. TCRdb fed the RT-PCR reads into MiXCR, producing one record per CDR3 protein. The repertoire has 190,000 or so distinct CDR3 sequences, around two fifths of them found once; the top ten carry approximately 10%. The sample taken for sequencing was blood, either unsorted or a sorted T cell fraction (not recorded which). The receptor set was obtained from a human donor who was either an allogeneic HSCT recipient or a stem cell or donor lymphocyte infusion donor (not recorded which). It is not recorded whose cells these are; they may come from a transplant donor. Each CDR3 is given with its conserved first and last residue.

CDR3 protein: CASSYQTAAHTEAFF; V gene: TRBV6-5
CDR3 protein: CSASAGQYNEQFF; V gene: TRBV20-1
CDR3 protein: CASSLIAFETQYF; V gene: TRBV7-9
CDR3 protein: CASSLGGQGWQPQHF; V gene: TRBV12-3/TRBV12-4
CDR3 protein: CASSQDARGGSYNEQFF; V gene: TRBV4-3
CDR3 protein: CAGSSGSYEQYF; V gene: TRBV18
CDR3 protein: CASSQETGAPSPLHF; V gene: TRBV4-3
CDR3 protein: CSARYVQSSYEQYF; V gene: TRBV20-1
CDR3 protein: CATSSLGSTEAFF; V gene: TRBV15
CDR3 protein: CASSPGAYTEAFF; V gene: TRBV28
CDR3 protein: CASSTLYSGNTIYF; V gene: TRBV12-3/TRBV12-4
CDR3 protein: CASSFDPGNTGELFF; V gene: TRBV12-3/TRBV12-4
CDR3 protein: CASSHGTSGYTF; V gene: TRBV5-1
CDR3 protein: CASSFDGGTQFF; V gene: TRBV5-1
CDR3 protein: CSVGNRGTEAFF; V gene: TRBV29-1
CDR3 protein: CASSSILAGGGTQYF; V gene: TRBV28
CDR3 protein: CASSLGVGGGYEQYF; V gene: TRBV5-1
CDR3 protein: CASSPRLQETQYF; V gene: TRBV7-2
CDR3 protein: CASSVVPRTSYNEQFF; V gene: TRBV9
CDR3 protein: CASSPWGTNGYTF; V gene: TRBV6-2/TRBV6-3
CDR3 protein: CSARATTGQLAKNIQYF; V gene: TRBV20-1
CDR3 protein: CATRWGGGAFF; V gene: TRBV6-5
CDR3 protein: CASSLAAGWYF; V gene: TRBV7-9
CDR3 protein: CASSLGGSTGELFF; V gene: TRBV12-3/TRBV12-4
CDR3 protein: CASSMTYRLTNEKLFF; V gene: TRBV7-2
CDR3 protein: CSVDSRDRGGYTF; V gene: TRBV29-1
CDR3 protein: CASRAPGVGELFF; V gene: TRBV28
CDR3 protein: CASSFGFGGDTQYF; V gene: TRBV12-3/TRBV12-4
CDR3 protein: CASSLPPLGRDYEQYF; V gene: TRBV28
CDR3 protein: CASSVTGYRETQYF; V gene: TRBV9
CDR3 protein: CASSSLGGGPYNEQFF; V gene: TRBV5-1
CDR3 protein: CSALTGRTYEQYF; V gene: TRBV29-1
CDR3 protein: CASSPIGTEKYGYTF; V gene: TRBV5-1